What follows are 10 T cell receptor beta chains derived from one specimen sequenced in a study of a mutant IDH1 vaccine in newly diagnosed glioma. The protocol was immunoSEQ multiplex PCR, while the TCRdb copy is restricted to in-frame clones and leaves out a portion. Among almost 30,000 clones listed, roughly 90% were seen once. These receptors' targets are unknown. Time point given: week 5, during vaccination. Vaccination comprised doses that each held 300 ug of mutant IDH1 20-mer peptide, plus topical imiquimod. The starting material was peripheral blood mononuclear cells (PBMCs), obtained from a glioma patient whose treatment included an IDH1 peptide vaccine. The receptors stem from a woman aged 40 to 50 with glioma. Some clones in this sample may be carry-over from other donors' samples.

The V call is TRBV11-1, the J call TRBJ2-7, with a possible D match to TRBD1 (6 bases). This CDR3 has 14 residues. Trimming cost V 2 bases and J 4 bases, with 12 bases left between them. CDR1 is SGHAT, CDR2 FQDESV, per germline (reference sequence). CDR3: CASSLYQGTYEQYF. CDR3 DNA: TGTGCCAGCAGCTTATATCAGGGGACATACGAGCAGTACTTC.

This rearrangement joins TRBV5-6 to TRBJ1-5; TRBD1 matches at 7 bases. The CDR3 has 14 amino acids. Germline V gene lookup returns CDR1 SGHDT and CDR2 YYEEEE. V trimming: 4 bases; J trimming: 7 bases; junction bases outside the gene matches: 8. The CDR3 is CASSLSRGYQPQHF. The CDR3 coding sequence is TGTGCCAGCAGCCTGTCCAGGGGGTACCAGCCCCAGCATTTT.

This clone occurred once. The chain links TRBV5-1 to TRBJ2-3; TRBD2 matches at 15 bases. The CDR3 covers 17 residues. Trimming took 4 bases from V and 1 from J; bases not matched to a gene: 4. CDR1 is SGHRS and CDR2 is YFSETQ in the germline V gene. The CDR3 bases are TGCGCCAGCAGCCAAGGACTAGCGGGAGGGGGCACAGATACGCAGTATTTT. This sequence encodes CASSQGLAGGGTDTQYF.

V and J are TRBV29-1 and TRBJ1-2, with a weak D call TRBD1 (5 bases). Between the trimmed V and J ends, which lost 7 bases and 5 bases, there was a span of 14 bases. This CDR3 has 12 amino acids. Germline V gene data show CDR1 as SQVTM and CDR2 as ANQGSEA. The CDR3 nucleotides read TGCAGCGCGACAGCGGCGGAGTATGGCTACACCTTC. This encodes CSATAAEYGYTF.

This clone was picked up one time. This chain uses TRBV6-1 with TRBJ2-5; the D is unclear. The V gene lost 2 bases and the J gene lost 5 bases, with 12 bases spanning the gap. Germline-derived CDR1 and CDR2 are MNHNS and SASEGT. The CDR3 runs 14 residues. The CDR3 DNA reads TGTGCCAGCAGTGAACAAAGGAGATCGGAGACCCAGTACTTC. This translates into CASSEQRRSETQYF.

The chain couples TRBV5-1 to TRBJ2-7; possible D gene TRBD2, 6 bases. CDR3 length: 15 amino acids. Trimming shortened V by 4 bases and J by 7 bases, and 21 bases separated the two germline ends. Per the germline V gene, CDR1 is SGHRS and CDR2 is YFSETQ. The CDR3 is CASSPGLDRVREQYF. In DNA form, the CDR3 reads TGCGCCAGCAGCCCGGGACTGGACCGTGTGAGGGAGCAGTACTTC.

The chain couples TRBV5-4 to TRBJ2-1; perhaps TRBD2 as D (5 bases). The CDR3 consists of 16 residues. Trimming pared 0 bases from V and 1 base from J, leaving 11 bases between. Germline V CDR1 and CDR2: SGHNT, YYREEE (reference sequence). CDR3 amino acids: CASSLDEGFSYNEQFF. As DNA, the CDR3 is TGTGCCAGCAGCTTGGACGAGGGATTTTCCTACAATGAGCAGTTCTTC.

This chain joins TRBV19 and TRBJ1-3, with TRBD1 identical over 8 bases. V was pared by 5 bases and J by 7 bases, with 4 bases of the junction left unmatched. The CDR3 contains 13 residues. Germline CDR1 reads LNHDA; CDR2 reads SQIVND (reference sequence). The CDR3: CASSFQGANTIYF. As DNA, the CDR3 is TGTGCCAGTAGTTTCCAGGGGGCGAACACCATATATTTT.

The chain combines TRBV18 with TRBJ2-2; D unresolved. Germline V gene data show CDR1 as KGHSH and CDR2 as LQKENI. This CDR3 has 12 amino acids. V lost 2 bases and J 8 bases, leaving 6 bases between the germline ends. The DNA of the CDR3 is TGTGCCAGCTCACCATCCTTTGGGGAGCTGTTTTTT. The encoded protein is CASSPSFGELFF.

The V and J genes are TRBV4-1 and TRBJ1-6; no clear D. V dropped 7 bases and J dropped 7 bases, with 8 bases sitting between them. Germline V gene sequence: CDR1 MGHRA, CDR2 YSYEKL. This CDR3 region has 12 residues. The CDR3 region is CASTSANSPLHF. CDR3 sequence (DNA): TGCGCCAGCACATCCGCGAATTCACCCCTCCACTTT.